The 28 T cell receptor beta chains below were found in one sample sequenced in a study of blood T cells in healthy people across ages. PCR was performed a second time for roughly 7 to 12 cycles using a sample-barcoded 5' primer and a J-beta primer mix. TCRdb itself ran the 5' RACE reads through MiXCR, one entry per CDR3 protein. This repertoire shows about 1.4 million distinct CDR3 sequences, almost 60% found once; its top ten account for 5% to 7%. The sequencing sample was made of blood. Receptors originate from a man between 18 and 35 years old in good health.

The chain has TRBV7-2 and TRBJ1-5; TRBD1 is a possible D gene (6 bases). This CDR3 is 15 amino acids long. V was pared by 7 bases and J by 0 bases, with 13 bases between. Germline assignment: CDR1 SGHTA and CDR2 FQGNSA. CDR3 coding DNA: TGTGCCAGCACCAGGACAGCCTCTAGCAATCAGCCCCAGCATTTT. Residues: CASTRTASSNQPQHF. Variable domain in full (rest from reference TRBV7-2 and TRBJ1-5): GAGVSQSPSNKVTEKGKDVELRCDPISGHTALYWYRQSLGQGLEFLIYFQGNSAPDKSGLPSDRFSAERTGGSVSTLTIQRTQQEDSAVYLCASTRTASSNQPQHFGDGTRLSIL.

This clonotype was seen a few times. The chain couples TRBV3-1 to TRBJ2-7; 12 bases agree with TRBD1. Germline CDR1 and CDR2: LGHDT and YNNKEL (reference sequence). With V trimmed by 4 bases and J by 4 bases, 8 bases remained unmatched. The CDR3 has 16 residues. CDR3 in amino acids: CASSLLPGQGAYEQYF. CDR3 DNA sequence: TGTGCCAGCAGCCTACTCCCGGGACAGGGGGCTTACGAGCAGTACTTC.

The genes are TRBV20-1 and TRBJ2-7; D gene unclear. This CDR3 has 12 residues. V was cut by 5 bases and J by 6 bases, with 14 bases left in between. Germline assignment: CDR1 DFQATT and CDR2 SNEGSKA (reference sequence). CDR3 amino acids: CSARVATAEQYF. CDR3 DNA: TGCAGTGCTCGAGTGGCCACCGCCGAGCAGTACTTC.

The CDR3 protein is CASSQKGHLAKNIQYF. CDR3 nucleotide sequence: TGTGCCAGCAGCCAAAAGGGACACCTAGCCAAAAACATTCAGTACTTC. V usage is TRBV3-1 and J usage is TRBJ2-4; a possible D gene is TRBD1 (6 bases). Germline CDR1 is LGHDT and CDR2 is YNNKEL (reference sequence). The CDR3 is made up of 16 amino acids. V was cut by 2 bases and J by 0 bases, with 11 bases left in between.

The V and J genes are TRBV7-2 and TRBJ1-4, with TRBD1 identical over 7 bases. The CDR3 totals 14 residues. V lost 5 bases and J lost 5; bases outside the gene matches: 5. Germline V gives CDR1 SGHTA, CDR2 FQGNSA. The CDR3, as DNA: TGTGCCAGCAGCGAGGGACAGCCCAATGAAAAACTGTTTTTT. Its protein product is CASSEGQPNEKLFF. Supplemented by reference TRBV7-2 and TRBJ1-4, the full variable domain reads GAGVSQSPSNKVTEKGKDVELRCDPISGHTALYWYRQSLGQGLEFLIYFQGNSAPDKSGLPSDRFSAERTGGSVSTLTIQRTQQEDSAVYLCASSEGQPNEKLFFGSGTQLSVL.

The chain carries TRBV12-3 or TRBV12-4 and TRBJ2-1; D gene unclear. V lost 5 bases to trimming and J lost 9 bases, with 11 bases between them. This CDR3 is 12 amino acids long. The CDR3 here is CASSRLSSEQFF. In DNA form, the CDR3 reads TGTGCCAGCAGTCGGCTTAGCTCTGAGCAGTTCTTC.

This clonotype showed up just a few times. The chain carries TRBV10-3 and TRBJ2-2; D possibly uses TRBD1 or TRBD2 (5 bases each). The CDR3 totals 14 residues. V was pared by 10 bases and J by 5 bases, with 17 bases between. Germline CDR1 and CDR2: ENHRY and SYGVKD. CDR3 sequence (DNA): TGTGCCAGCACAATTCGAGGGGAGACCGGGGAGCTGTTTTTT. The encoded protein is CASTIRGETGELFF.

This rearrangement joins TRBV20-1 to TRBJ2-7; maybe TRBD1 (6 bases). Per the germline V gene, CDR1 is DFQATT and CDR2 is SNEGSKA (reference sequence). This CDR3 comprises 16 residues. Between the trimmed V and J ends, which lost 2 bases and 2 bases, there was a span of 19 bases. CDR3 coding DNA: TGCAGTGCTAGACTTTCTCAACAGGGCCCACCCTACGAGCAGTACTTC. It specifies CSARLSQQGPPYEQYF.

This clonotype occurred a few times. The chain couples TRBV6-6 to TRBJ2-1, with 13 bases aligning to TRBD2. The V and J ends lost 7 bases and 7 bases, in that order; junction bases with no gene match: 7. CDR1 is MNHNY, CDR2 SVGAGI, per germline (reference sequence). The CDR3 consists of 15 residues. The CDR3 coding sequence is TGTGCCAGCAACAAACGGACTAGCGGGAGTAATGAGCAGTTCTTC. It codes for CASNKRTSGSNEQFF.

The chain couples TRBV28 to TRBJ1-5; D gene uncertain. Germline V CDR1 and CDR2: MDHEN, SYDVKM. The CDR3 totals 15 residues. Trimming cost V 1 base and J 6 bases, with 13 bases left between them. CDR3: CASSLYLGRIQPQHF. The CDR3 nucleotides read TGTGCCAGCAGTTTATATTTGGGGAGGATTCAGCCCCAGCATTTT.

The V gene is TRBV20-1, the J gene TRBJ2-5; 10 bases match TRBD2. Germline CDR1 and CDR2: DFQATT and SNEGSKA (reference sequence). V was pared by 3 bases and J by 1 base, with 5 bases of the junction left unmatched. This CDR3 comprises 15 residues. The DNA for the CDR3 is TGCAGTGCTAGCATCCTAGCGGGAGTCCAAGAGACCCAGTACTTC. This gives the protein CSASILAGVQETQYF.

CDR3 sequence (DNA): TGCGCCAGCAGTCGGGAGAGTCCCCCCACTAGCACAGATACGCAGTATTTT. It codes for CASSRESPPTSTDTQYF. J is TRBJ2-3 and V is TRBV5-1, with D possibly matching TRBD2 (6 bases). The CDR3 sequence is 17 residues long. With 5 bases removed from V and 0 bases from J, the gap between germline ends came to 19 bases. Germline assignment: CDR1 SGHRS and CDR2 YFSETQ.

This chain connects TRBV27 to TRBJ1-1; no firm D call. The V end was cut by 3 bases, the J end by 1 base, with 9 bases between. Germline V gene sequence: CDR1 MNHEY, CDR2 SMNVEV (reference sequence). CDR3 length: 14 residues. The CDR3 DNA reads TGTGCCAGCAGTTTCGCAGGATGGAACACTGAAGCTTTCTTT. This encodes CASSFAGWNTEAFF.

This clonotype was seen a handful of times. This chain joins TRBV29-1 and TRBJ2-7; D call uncertain. Germline assignment: CDR1 SQVTM and CDR2 ANQGSEA. V was pared by 6 bases and J by 0 bases, with 12 bases between. CDR3 length equals 13 residues. CDR3 protein: CSVRPPSSYEQYF. CDR3 DNA sequence: TGCAGCGTCCGTCCACCGAGCTCCTACGAGCAGTACTTC.

Concerning this clonotype itself: Relative to the germline gene, one junction end is altered; a read error may explain this. The chain uses TRBV28 and TRBJ2-1; no clear D. The CDR3 spans 15 residues. Germline assignment: CDR1 MDHEN and CDR2 SYDVKM. CDR3 coding DNA: TGCGCCAGCAATCGCGCAGTCTTCGACTACAATGAGCAGTTCTTC. As protein: CASNRAVFDYNEQFF.

This rearrangement joins TRBV6-1 to TRBJ1-2; 8 positions agree with TRBD1. Germline CDR1 MNHNS, CDR2 SASEGT. With 6 bases clipped from V and 2 bases from J, the junction kept 20 bases outside the gene matches. The CDR3 totals 19 residues. The CDR3 protein is CASRVIPGQGEKSNYGYTF. The CDR3 bases are TGTGCCAGCAGAGTTATACCCGGACAGGGCGAGAAGAGCAACTATGGCTACACCTTC.

Of note for this clonotype: One junction end disagrees with the germline gene, perhaps due to a read error. This chain connects TRBV5-6 to TRBJ2-7; 12 bases are a match to TRBD2. The CDR3 runs 16 residues. Germline CDR1 reads SGHDT; CDR2 reads YYEEEE. The CDR3 region is CAGSSTSGGSAYEQYF. The CDR3 nucleotides are TGTGCCGGCAGCTCAACTAGCGGGGGGTCCGCCTACGAGCAGTACTTC.

This clonotype was detected only a few times. The V call is TRBV4-1, the J call TRBJ1-4; D is uncertain. Germline V gives CDR1 MGHRA, CDR2 YSYEKL. The CDR3 has 16 amino acids. V was clipped by 1 base and J by 3 bases, with 12 bases between them. The CDR3 DNA reads as TGCGCCAGCAGCCAAGTAGGAGGAGTAGCTAATGAAAAACTGTTTTTT. Translated, it gives CASSQVGGVANEKLFF.

The genes are TRBV28 and TRBJ2-1; D may correspond to TRBD1 or TRBD2 (5 bases each). V lost 6 bases to trimming and J lost 5 bases, with 11 bases between them. The CDR3 totals 13 residues. CDR1 and CDR2 from the germline V gene are MDHEN and SYDVKM. The CDR3 here is CASRGQGDNEQFF. The CDR3 bases are TGTGCCAGCAGAGGGCAGGGAGACAATGAGCAGTTCTTC.

A remark on this clonotype: A junction boundary mismatches the germline segment, possibly from a read error. This chain uses TRBV12-3 or TRBV12-4 with TRBJ1-5; maybe TRBD1 (5 bases). The CDR3 totals 17 residues. This CDR3 reads CTSIETQGTYSNQPQHF. The CDR3, as DNA: TGTACCAGCATTGAGACTCAGGGAACCTATAGCAATCAGCCCCAGCATTTT.

The V gene is TRBV7-9, the J gene TRBJ2-5; weak D call: TRBD1 (6 bases). Near its end, the DNA agrees better with TRBJ2-7, so the J call may be wrong. The CDR3 extends over 14 amino acids. Germline assignment: CDR1 SEHNR and CDR2 FQNEAQ (reference sequence). Here the CDR3 DNA reads TGTGCCAGCAGTCTCAAACAGGGTCCTTACGAGCAGTACTTC. Encoded protein: CASSLKQGPYEQYF.

V and J are TRBV6-2 or TRBV6-3 and TRBJ2-7; D gene ambiguous. The J call is doubtful: the DNA matches TRBJ2-5 better. This CDR3 spans 13 amino acids. Looked up from germline, CDR1 is MNHEY and CDR2 is SVGEGT. CDR3 DNA: TGTGCCAGCAGTTACTTTCCTGGGGAGACCCAGTACTTC. Its protein product is CASSYFPGETQYF.

The chain is built from TRBV6-2 or TRBV6-3 and TRBJ2-7, with 7 bases identical to TRBD1. The junction had 16 bases not matched to a gene; V was cut back by 6 bases and J by 5 bases. This CDR3 has 16 residues. From germline, CDR1 is MNHEY and CDR2 SVGEGT. The DNA of the CDR3 is TGTGCCAGCAGACCATGGGACAGCCCGCCGAGGGACGAGCAGTACTTC. It specifies CASRPWDSPPRDEQYF.

The rearrangement joins TRBV4-2 to TRBJ2-5; D is unresolved. The CDR3 extends over 12 amino acids. Germline CDR1 is LGHNA and CDR2 is YNFKEQ. Trimming took off 3 bases at V and 11 bases at J, with 13 bases between the two ends. CDR3 nucleotides: TGTGCCAGCAGCCATACGGCGGATGAGCAGTACTTC. The encoded protein is CASSHTADEQYF.

The chain employs TRBV4-2 and TRBJ2-7; maybe TRBD2 (6 bases). The CDR3 contains 17 residues. CDR1 is LGHNA and CDR2 is YNFKEQ in the germline V gene. The V gene lost 0 bases and the J gene lost 5 bases, with 20 bases spanning the gap. CDR3 region: CASSQDRDGGAGNEQYF. CDR3 DNA sequence: TGTGCCAGCAGCCAAGATCGGGACGGGGGAGCCGGGAACGAGCAGTACTTC.

In its sample, this clonotype was seen many times. V and J are TRBV20-1 and TRBJ2-7; D might be TRBD1 (6 bases). The CDR3 runs to 13 residues. Trimming cost V 7 bases and J 7 bases, with 20 bases left between them. The germline V gene has CDR1 DFQATT and CDR2 SNEGSKA (reference sequence). The CDR3 coding sequence is TGCAGTGTCCCCCGGGACACACTTGTTGAGCAGTACTTC. It is translated as CSVPRDTLVEQYF.

The chain links TRBV25-1 to TRBJ2-3, with 10 bases aligning to TRBD2. The CDR3 spans 14 residues. CDR1 and CDR2 from the germline V gene are MGHDK and SYGVNS. After removal of 3 bases from V and 6 bases from J, the junction contained 3 bases not matched to a gene. The CDR3 DNA is TGTGCCAGCAGTGATAGCGGGAGGTGGGATACGCAGTATTTT. It encodes CASSDSGRWDTQYF.

The genes are TRBV12-3 or TRBV12-4 and TRBJ1-4; no clear D gene. The ends were cut back, 3 bases at V and 8 bases at J, with 16 bases in the middle. The CDR3 extends over 15 amino acids. CDR3 amino acids: CASSFFEGTEEKLFF. CDR3 nucleotide sequence: TGTGCCAGCAGTTTCTTTGAGGGAACGGAAGAAAAACTGTTTTTT.